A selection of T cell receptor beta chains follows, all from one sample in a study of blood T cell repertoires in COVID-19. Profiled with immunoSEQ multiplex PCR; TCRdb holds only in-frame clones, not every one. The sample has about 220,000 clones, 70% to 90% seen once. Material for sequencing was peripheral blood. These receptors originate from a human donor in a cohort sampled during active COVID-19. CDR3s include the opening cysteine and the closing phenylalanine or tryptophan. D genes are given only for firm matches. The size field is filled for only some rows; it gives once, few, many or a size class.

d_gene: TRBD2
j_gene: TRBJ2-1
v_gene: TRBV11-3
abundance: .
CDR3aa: CASSSGGRAFPQFF
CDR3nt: TGTGCCAGCAGCTCAGGCGGGAGGGCTTTTCCCCAGTTCTTC

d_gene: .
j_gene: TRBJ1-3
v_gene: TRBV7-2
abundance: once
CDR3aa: CASSSLVSGNTIYF
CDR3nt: TGTGCCAGCAGCTCCCTAGTCTCTGGAAACACCATATATTTT

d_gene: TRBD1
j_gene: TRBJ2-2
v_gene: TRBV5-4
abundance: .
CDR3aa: CASSWDRRAGELFF
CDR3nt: TGTGCCAGCAGCTGGGACAGGCGGGCCGGGGAGCTGTTTTTT

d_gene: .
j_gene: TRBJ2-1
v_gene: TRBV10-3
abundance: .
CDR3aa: CAISESIGSSYNEQFF
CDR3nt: TGTGCCATCAGTGAGTCTATTGGCAGTTCCTACAATGAGCAGTTCTTC

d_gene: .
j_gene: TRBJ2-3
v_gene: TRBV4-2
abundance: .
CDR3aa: CASSPRDLLSTDTQYF
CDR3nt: TGTGCCAGCAGCCCCAGGGATCTCCTAAGCACAGATACGCAGTATTTT

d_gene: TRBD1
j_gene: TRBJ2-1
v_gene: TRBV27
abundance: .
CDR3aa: CASTHSSGTGRYDEQFF
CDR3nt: TGTGCCAGCACCCACTCCTCCGGGACAGGGAGGTACGATGAGCAGTTCTTC

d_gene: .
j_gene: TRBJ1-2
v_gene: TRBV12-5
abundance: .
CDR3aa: CASGLSLTDYGYTF
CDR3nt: TGTGCTAGTGGTTTATCACTCACAGACTATGGCTACACCTTC

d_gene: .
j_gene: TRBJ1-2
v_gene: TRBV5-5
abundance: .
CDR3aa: CASSLFEGGRGFWTYGYTF
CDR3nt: TGTGCCAGCAGCTTGTTTGAAGGCGGGCGCGGATTTTGGACCTATGGCTACACCTTC

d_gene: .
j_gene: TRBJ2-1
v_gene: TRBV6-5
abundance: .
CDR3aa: CASRFLESNEQFF
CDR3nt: TGTGCCAGCCGGTTTCTCGAAAGCAATGAGCAGTTCTTC

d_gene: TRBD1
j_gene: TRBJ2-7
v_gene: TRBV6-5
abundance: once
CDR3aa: CASRPYGQGDFEQYF
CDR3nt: TGTGCCAGCAGGCCTTACGGACAGGGGGATTTCGAGCAGTACTTC

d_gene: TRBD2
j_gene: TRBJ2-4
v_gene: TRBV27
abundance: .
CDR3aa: CASSLTSGASGIQYF
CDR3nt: TGTGCCAGCAGTTTGACTAGCGGGGCGTCTGGCATTCAGTACTTC

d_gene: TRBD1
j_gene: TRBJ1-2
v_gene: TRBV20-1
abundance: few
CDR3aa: CSASTGQGNYGYTF
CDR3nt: TGCAGTGCTAGTACGGGACAGGGCAACTATGGCTACACCTTC

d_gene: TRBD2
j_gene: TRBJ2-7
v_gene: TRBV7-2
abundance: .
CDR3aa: CASSSRTSGPYEQYF
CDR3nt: TGTGCCAGCAGCAGCAGAACTAGCGGACCCTACGAGCAGTACTTC

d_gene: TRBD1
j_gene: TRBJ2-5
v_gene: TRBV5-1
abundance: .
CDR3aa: CASSIRTGETQYF
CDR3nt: TGCGCCAGCAGCATCCGGACAGGGGAGACCCAGTACTTC

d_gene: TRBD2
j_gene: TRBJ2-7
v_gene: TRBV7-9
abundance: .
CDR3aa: CASGASGGHRNEQYF
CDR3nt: TGTGCCAGCGGTGCCTCGGGGGGTCATAGGAACGAGCAGTACTTC

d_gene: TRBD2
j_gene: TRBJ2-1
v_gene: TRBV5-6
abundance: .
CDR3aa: CASSRLAGAYNEQFF
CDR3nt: TGTGCCAGCAGCCGACTAGCGGGAGCCTACAATGAGCAGTTCTTC

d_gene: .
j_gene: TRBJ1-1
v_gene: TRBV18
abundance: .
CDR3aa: CASSPTANTEAFF
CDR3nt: TGTGCCAGCTCACCAACAGCTAACACTGAAGCTTTCTTT

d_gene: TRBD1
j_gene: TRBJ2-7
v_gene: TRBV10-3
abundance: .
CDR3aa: CAIKRQGLDEQYF
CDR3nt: TGTGCCATCAAACGACAGGGGCTGGACGAGCAGTACTTC

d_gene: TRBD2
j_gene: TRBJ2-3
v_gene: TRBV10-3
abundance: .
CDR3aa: CAISDGLAGGEDTQYF
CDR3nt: TGTGCCATCAGTGACGGACTAGCGGGAGGAGAAGATACGCAGTATTTT

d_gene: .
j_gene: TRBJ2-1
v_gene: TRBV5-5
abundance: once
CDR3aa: CASSLVGANEQFF
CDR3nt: TGTGCCAGCAGCTTGGTGGGGGCGAATGAGCAGTTCTTC

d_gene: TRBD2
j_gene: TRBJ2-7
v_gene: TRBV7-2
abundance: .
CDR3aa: CASSLGGLAGGYEQYF
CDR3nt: TGTGCCAGCAGCTTAGGGGGACTAGCGGGAGGCTACGAGCAGTACTTC

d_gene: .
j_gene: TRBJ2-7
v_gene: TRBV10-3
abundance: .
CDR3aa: CAIRGGYEQYF
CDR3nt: TGTGCCATCAGGGGAGGCTACGAGCAGTACTTC

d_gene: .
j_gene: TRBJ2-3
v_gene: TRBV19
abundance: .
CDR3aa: CASTLSGEWIDTQYF
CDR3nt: TGTGCCAGTACCCTCAGTGGGGAGTGGATAGATACGCAGTATTTT

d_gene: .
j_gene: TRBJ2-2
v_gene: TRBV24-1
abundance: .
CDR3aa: CATSDPGGWNTGELFF
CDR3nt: TGTGCCACCAGTGACCCGGGTGGGTGGAACACCGGGGAGCTGTTTTTT

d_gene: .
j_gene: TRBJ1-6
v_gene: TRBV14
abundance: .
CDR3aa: CASSQEAGNSPLHF
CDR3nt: TGTGCCAGCAGCCAGGAGGCGGGTAATTCACCCCTCCACTTT

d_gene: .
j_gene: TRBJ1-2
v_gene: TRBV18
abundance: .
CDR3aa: CASSPATSSGYTF
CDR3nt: TGTGCCAGCTCACCGGCAACCTCCAGTGGCTACACCTTC

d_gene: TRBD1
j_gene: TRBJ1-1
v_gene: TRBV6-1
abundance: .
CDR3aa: CASSLGQGSPEAFF
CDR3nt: TGTGCCAGCAGTTTAGGACAGGGGTCCCCTGAAGCTTTCTTT

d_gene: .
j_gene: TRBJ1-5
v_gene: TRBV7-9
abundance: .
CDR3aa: CASSLEAGGGSNQPQHF
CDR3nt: TGTGCCAGCAGCTTAGAGGCGGGCGGGGGTAGCAATCAGCCCCAGCATTTT

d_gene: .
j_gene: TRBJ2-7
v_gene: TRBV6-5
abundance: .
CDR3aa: CASSYGGTYEQYF
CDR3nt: TGTGCCAGCAGTTACGGCGGAACCTACGAGCAGTACTTC

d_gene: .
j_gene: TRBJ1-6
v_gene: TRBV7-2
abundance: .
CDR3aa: CASSLDNSGYNSPLHF
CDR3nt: TGTGCCAGCAGCTTAGATAATTCCGGGTACAATTCACCCCTCCACTTT

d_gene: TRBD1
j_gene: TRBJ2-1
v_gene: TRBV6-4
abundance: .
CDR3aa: CASSDSGTGGNEQFF
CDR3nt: TGTGCCAGCAGTGACTCAGGGACAGGGGGTAATGAGCAGTTCTTC

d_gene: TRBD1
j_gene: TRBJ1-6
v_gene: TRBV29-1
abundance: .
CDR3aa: CSASTGRGSPLHF
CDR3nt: TGCAGCGCCTCGACAGGGCGAGGATCACCCCTCCACTTT

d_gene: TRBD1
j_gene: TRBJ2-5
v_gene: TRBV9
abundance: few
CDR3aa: CASSASGTGETQYF
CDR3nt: TGTGCCAGCAGCGCCTCCGGGACAGGAGAGACCCAGTACTTC

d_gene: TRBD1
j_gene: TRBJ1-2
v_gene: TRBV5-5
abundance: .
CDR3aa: CASSRQGGNYGYTF
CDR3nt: TGTGCCAGCAGCCGACAGGGGGGTAACTATGGCTACACCTTC

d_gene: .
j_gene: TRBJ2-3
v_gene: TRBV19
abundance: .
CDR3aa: CASSISHSGTDTQYF
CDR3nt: TGTGCCAGTAGTATAAGCCACAGCGGGACAGATACGCAGTATTTT